The 21 T cell receptor beta chains below come from one sample, sequenced in a study of OX40 agonist ivuxolimab in advanced cancers. Clones were sequenced by immunoSEQ multiplex PCR, and TCRdb holds only the in-frame ones, with some missing. The repertoire holds about 67,000 clones, with 80% to 90% as singletons. The sequenced sample was CD4+ or CD8+ T cells sorted from blood, obtained in a trial of the OX40 agonist ivuxolimab. The receptors shown here come from an adult with an advanced solid tumor such as melanoma, head and neck, liver or kidney cancer.

This sequence joins TRBV5-1 and TRBJ1-2, with D unresolved. Germline V gene sequence: CDR1 SGHRS, CDR2 YFSETQ. The germline V and J ends were trimmed by 0 bases and 1 base, with 10 bases remaining between them. This CDR3 region has 15 residues. CDR3 sequence: CASSLEPAFNYGYTF. As DNA, the CDR3 is TGCGCCAGCAGCTTGGAGCCAGCTTTTAACTATGGCTACACCTTC.

This chain uses TRBV5-5 with TRBJ2-7; D might be TRBD1 (6 bases). There are 16 residues in the CDR3. V dropped 2 bases and J dropped 3 bases, with 18 bases sitting between them. Germline-derived CDR1 and CDR2 are SGHKS and YYEKEE (reference sequence). The chain's CDR3 is CASSFEGETEIYEQYF. The CDR3 region has the DNA TGTGCCAGCAGCTTCGAGGGGGAGACAGAAATCTACGAGCAGTACTTC. The complete variable domain, with remaining parts taken from reference TRBV5-5 and TRBJ2-7, reads DAGVTQSPTHLIKTRGQQVTLRCSPISGHKSVSWYQQVLGQGPQFIFQYYEKEERGRGNFPDRFSARQFPNYSSELNVNALLLGDSALYLCASSFEGETEIYEQYFGPGTRLTVT.

This clone came up once. The J gene is TRBJ2-1, the V gene TRBV5-6; the D gene is possibly TRBD2 (6 bases). Between the trimmed V and J ends, which lost 5 bases and 9 bases, there was a span of 9 bases. The V gene's germline CDR1 is SGHDT and CDR2 YYEEEE. This CDR3 contains 11 residues. The CDR3 here is CASRWGVEQFF. CDR3 DNA sequence: TGTGCCAGCAGATGGGGGGTTGAGCAGTTCTTC.

This chain links TRBV2 with TRBJ2-3; 10 positions match TRBD2. The V and J ends lost 7 bases and 4 bases, in that order; junction bases with no gene match: 5. The germline CDR1 and CDR2 sequences are SNHLY and FYNNEI. The CDR3 covers 14 residues. The CDR3 DNA reads TGTGCCAGCAAGGCACTAGCGGGGCCAGATACGCAGTATTTT. Its protein is CASKALAGPDTQYF.

The chain uses TRBV5-6 and TRBJ2-7, with a tentative D call TRBD2 (5 bases). The germline V gene has CDR1 SGHDT and CDR2 YYEEEE. This CDR3 contains 14 residues. V gave up 5 bases and J gave up 6 bases, with 18 bases separating them. Written as DNA, the CDR3 is TGTGCCAGCAGAATGCTAGCAATCCCACGCGAGCAGTACTTC. This gives the protein CASRMLAIPREQYF. The full variable domain, rest sourced from reference TRBV5-6 and TRBJ2-7, is DAGVTQSPTHLIKTRGQQVTLRCSPKSGHDTVSWYQQALGQGPQFIFQYYEEEERQRGNFPDRFSGHQFPNYSSELNVNALLLGDSALYLCASRMLAIPREQYFGPGTRLTVT.

J is TRBJ1-6 and V is TRBV4-3; no firm D call. The CDR3 runs to 15 residues. The germline gives CDR1 LGHNA, CDR2 YSLEER. V shed 0 bases and J shed 5 bases, with 8 bases lying between them. CDR3: CASSQDVRDNSPLHF. The CDR3 DNA reads TGCGCCAGCAGCCAAGACGTAAGGGATAATTCACCCCTCCACTTT.

The V gene is TRBV5-6, the J gene TRBJ2-3; possible D gene TRBD1, 6 bases. Germline V CDR1 and CDR2: SGHDT, YYEEEE. CDR3 length equals 16 residues. V was cut by 4 bases and J by 2 bases, with 17 bases left in between. The DNA of the CDR3 is TGTGCCAGCAGCCCGAATGGGCAGGGGTTCACAGATACGCAGTATTTT. Amino acid sequence: CASSPNGQGFTDTQYF.

This clone was counted once. The CDR3 DNA reads as TGTGCCAGGGGGACGGGGGCCTACGAGCAGTACTTC. Protein: CARGTGAYEQYF. The chain joins TRBV6-5 to TRBJ2-7; possible D gene TRBD2, 6 bases. The CDR3 sequence is 12 residues long. Germline assignment: CDR1 MNHEY and CDR2 SVGAGI. V was clipped by 9 bases and J by 2 bases, with 11 bases between them.

The rearrangement uses TRBV6-1 and TRBJ1-5; maybe TRBD1 (6 bases). Germline V gene lookup returns CDR1 MNHNS and CDR2 SASEGT. CDR3 length: 17 residues. V was trimmed by 2 bases and J by 7 bases, leaving 21 bases between them. The DNA for the CDR3 is TGTGCCAGCAGTGAATGGGGGCTTCAGGGTCTTAAACAGCCCCAGCATTTT. Its translation is CASSEWGLQGLKQPQHF.

The V call is TRBV30, the J call TRBJ1-6; no clear D. The V gene lost 3 bases and the J gene lost 9 bases, with 18 bases spanning the gap. Per the germline V gene, CDR1 is GTSNPN and CDR2 is SVGIG (reference sequence). This CDR3 spans 15 amino acids. The CDR3 sequence: CAWRAGDLVSSPLHF. CDR3 sequence (DNA): TGTGCCTGGAGAGCGGGAGACCTTGTGAGTTCACCCCTCCACTTT.

The gene calls are TRBV23-1 and TRBJ2-7; D unclear. TRBV23-1 is marked as an open reading frame, function uncertain. This CDR3 is 16 amino acids long. Trimming took 2 bases from V and 3 from J, leaving 17 bases between them. The DNA for the CDR3 is TGCGCCAGCAGTCAAACCCCGCCCAGGAGAATCTACGAGCAGTACTTC. This codes for CASSQTPPRRIYEQYF.

This clone was observed once. This chain uses TRBV7-7 with TRBJ2-5; possibly TRBD1 for D (5 bases). V was shortened by 6 bases and J by 2 bases, with 13 bases between the two germline ends. CDR1 and CDR2 from the germline V gene are SSHAT and FNYEAQ (reference sequence). This CDR3 is 14 amino acids long. CDR3 DNA sequence: TGTGCCAGCAGTATGACAGCGTTACAAGAGACCCAGTACTTC. This translates into CASSMTALQETQYF. Filled out from reference TRBV7-7 and TRBJ2-5, the complete variable domain reads GAGVSQSPRYKVTKRGQDVTLRCDPISSHATLYWYQQALGQGPEFLTYFNYEAQPDKSGLPSDRFSAERPEGSISTLTIQRTEQRDSAMYRCASSMTALQETQYFGPGTRLLVL.

The chain is built from TRBV14 and TRBJ2-5, with 10 bases that match TRBD1. The J segment lost 9 bases and the V segment lost 0 bases, leaving 16 bases of the junction unmatched. Looked up from germline, CDR1 is SGHDN and CDR2 is FVKESK. CDR3 size: 18 residues. CDR3 nucleotide sequence: TGTGCCAGCAGCCAAGAAAGGGACAGGGGAGAGAACCTAGCGCCCCAGTACTTC. Its translation: CASSQERDRGENLAPQYF.

This clone was observed once. The chain couples TRBV28 to TRBJ1-2; 9 positions match TRBD1. CDR3 length: 15 amino acids. CDR1 and CDR2 from the germline V gene are MDHEN and SYDVKM. The trim removed 5 bases at V and 4 bases at J, leaving 8 bases unmatched. The DNA of the CDR3 is TGTGCCAGCAGTGCGACCGGGACAGGGAGCTATGGCTACACCTTC. The encoded protein is CASSATGTGSYGYTF.

The rearrangement links TRBV6-1 to TRBJ2-7; D is tentatively TRBD1 or TRBD2 (5 bases each). The CDR3 length is 15 residues. Germline-derived CDR1 and CDR2 are MNHNS and SASEGT. The ends were cut back, 3 bases at V and 3 bases at J, with 15 bases in the middle. The CDR3 DNA reads as TGTGCCAGCAGTGAGGGCCAGGGACCCTTCTACGAGCAGTACTTC. Translation: CASSEGQGPFYEQYF.

This clone is a singleton in its sample. The J gene is TRBJ2-3, the V gene TRBV19, with D perhaps TRBD2 (6 bases). CDR1 and CDR2 (germline): LNHDA, SQIVND (reference sequence). CDR3 length: 14 residues. Trimming cost V 4 bases and J 2 bases, with 10 bases left between them. Here the CDR3 DNA reads TGTGCCAGTAGTACTGCGGGGCACACAGATACGCAGTATTTT. Protein product: CASSTAGHTDTQYF.

This rearrangement joins TRBV7-2 to TRBJ2-3; no clear D gene. Between the trimmed V and J ends, which lost 1 base and 2 bases, there was a span of 10 bases. This CDR3 is 15 amino acids long. The germline CDR1 and CDR2 sequences are SGHTA and FQGNSA. The CDR3 spells CASSLVRSLTDTQYF. The CDR3 bases are TGTGCCAGCAGCTTAGTGCGGTCTCTCACAGATACGCAGTATTTT.

The V call is TRBV30, the J call TRBJ1-5; D is undetermined. CDR1 and CDR2 (germline): GTSNPN, SVGIG (reference sequence). Trimming stripped 1 base from V and 0 bases from J, with 16 bases between. The CDR3 extends over 17 amino acids. The DNA for the CDR3 is TGTGCCTGGAGTGCAGCCCCCCTGGGGTATAGCAATCAGCCCCAGCATTTT. Its translation: CAWSAAPLGYSNQPQHF.

The CDR3 sequence: CATYLIPGRNQPQHF. As DNA, the CDR3 is TGTGCCACCTATTTGATCCCGGGTCGTAACCAGCCCCAGCATTTT. The chain is built from TRBV15 and TRBJ1-5; D gene uncertain. The CDR3 extends over 15 amino acids. The V gene lost 8 bases and the J gene lost 7 bases, with 21 bases spanning the gap. The germline V gene has CDR1 LNHNV and CDR2 YYDKDF (reference sequence). Using reference TRBV15 and TRBJ1-5 for the parts outside the CDR3, the full variable domain is DAMVIQNPRYQVTQFGKPVTLSCSQTLNHNVMYWYQQKSSQAPKLLFHYYDKDFNNEADTPDNFQSRRPNTSFCFLDIRSPGLGDTAMYLCATYLIPGRNQPQHFGDGTRLSIL.

This rearrangement joins TRBV5-1 to TRBJ2-3; the D is unclear. CDR3 size: 14 residues. V lost 2 bases to trimming and J lost 1 base, with 8 bases between them. Germline CDR1 is SGHRS and CDR2 is YFSETQ. The CDR3 here is CASSLAERTDTQYF. The CDR3 coding sequence is TGCGCCAGCAGCTTAGCAGAGCGCACAGATACGCAGTATTTT.

Regarding this clone: The sample has other DNA sequences that encode this CDR3 too. The chain employs TRBV5-1 and TRBJ2-5; 8 nucleotides align to TRBD1. Germline V gives CDR1 SGHRS, CDR2 YFSETQ. This CDR3 spans 14 amino acids. V trimming: 4 bases; J trimming: 4 bases; junction bases outside the gene matches: 6. The CDR3 is CASSTGQGRETQYF. CDR3 nucleotide sequence: TGCGCCAGCAGCACCGGACAGGGAAGAGAGACCCAGTACTTC. Based on the CDR3 plus reference TRBV5-1 and TRBJ2-5, the full variable domain is KAGVTQTPRYLIKTRGQQVTLSCSPISGHRSVSWYQQTPGQGLQFLFEYFSETQRNKGNFPGRFSGRQFSNSRSEMNVSTLELGDSALYLCASSTGQGRETQYFGPGTRLLVL.